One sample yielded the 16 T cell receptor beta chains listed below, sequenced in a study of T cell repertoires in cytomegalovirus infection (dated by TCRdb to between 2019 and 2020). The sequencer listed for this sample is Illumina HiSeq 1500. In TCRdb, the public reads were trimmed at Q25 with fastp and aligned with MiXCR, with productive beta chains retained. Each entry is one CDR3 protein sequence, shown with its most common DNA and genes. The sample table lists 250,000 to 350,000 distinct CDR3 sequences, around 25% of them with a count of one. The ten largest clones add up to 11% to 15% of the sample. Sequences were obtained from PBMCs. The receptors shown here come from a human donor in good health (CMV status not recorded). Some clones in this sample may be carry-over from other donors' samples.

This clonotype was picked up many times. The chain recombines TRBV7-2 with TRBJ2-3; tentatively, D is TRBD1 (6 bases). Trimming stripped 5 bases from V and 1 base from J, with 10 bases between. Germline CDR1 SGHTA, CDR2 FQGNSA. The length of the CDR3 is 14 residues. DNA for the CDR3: TGTGCCAGCAGCGTCCCAGGGGGCACAGATACGCAGTATTTT. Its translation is CASSVPGGTDTQYF.

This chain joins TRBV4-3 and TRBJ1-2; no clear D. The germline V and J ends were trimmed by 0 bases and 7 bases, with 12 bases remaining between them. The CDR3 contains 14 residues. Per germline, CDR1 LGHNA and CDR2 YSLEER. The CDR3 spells CASSQDEGIGGYTF. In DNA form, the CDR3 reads TGCGCCAGCAGCCAAGATGAAGGGATTGGTGGCTACACCTTC.

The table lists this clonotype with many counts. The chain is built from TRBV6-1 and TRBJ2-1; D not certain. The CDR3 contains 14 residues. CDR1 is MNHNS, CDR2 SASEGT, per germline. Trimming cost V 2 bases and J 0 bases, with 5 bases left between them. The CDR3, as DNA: TGTGCCAGCAGTGAACAGAGCTCCTACAATGAGCAGTTCTTC. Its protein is CASSEQSSYNEQFF.

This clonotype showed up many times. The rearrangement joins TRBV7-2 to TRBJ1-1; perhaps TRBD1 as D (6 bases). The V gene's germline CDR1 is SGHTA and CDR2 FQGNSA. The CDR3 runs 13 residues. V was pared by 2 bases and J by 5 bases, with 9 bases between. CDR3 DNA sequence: TGTGCCAGCAGCTTACAGGGGCCAACTGAAGCTTTCTTT. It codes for CASSLQGPTEAFF.

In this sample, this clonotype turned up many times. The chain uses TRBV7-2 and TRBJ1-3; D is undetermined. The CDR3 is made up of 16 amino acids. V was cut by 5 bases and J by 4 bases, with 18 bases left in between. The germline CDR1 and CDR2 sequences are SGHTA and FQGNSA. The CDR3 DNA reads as TGTGCCAGCAGCCCCGGGCTGGGATTCATCGGAAACACCATATATTTT. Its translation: CASSPGLGFIGNTIYF.

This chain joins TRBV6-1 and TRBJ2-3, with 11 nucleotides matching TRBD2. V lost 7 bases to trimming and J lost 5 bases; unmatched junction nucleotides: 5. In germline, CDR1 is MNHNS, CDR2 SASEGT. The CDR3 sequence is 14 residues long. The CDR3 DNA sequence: TGTGCCAGCAATAGCGGGGGGGGCAAAGATACGCAGTATTTT. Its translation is CASNSGGGKDTQYF.

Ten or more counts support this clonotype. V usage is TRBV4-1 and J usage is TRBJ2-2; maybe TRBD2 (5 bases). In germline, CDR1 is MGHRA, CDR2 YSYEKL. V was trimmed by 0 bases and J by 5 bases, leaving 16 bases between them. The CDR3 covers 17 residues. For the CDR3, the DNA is TGCGCCAGCAGCCAAGATGAGGAGGCTAGTATAACCGGGGAGCTGTTTTTT. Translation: CASSQDEEASITGELFF.

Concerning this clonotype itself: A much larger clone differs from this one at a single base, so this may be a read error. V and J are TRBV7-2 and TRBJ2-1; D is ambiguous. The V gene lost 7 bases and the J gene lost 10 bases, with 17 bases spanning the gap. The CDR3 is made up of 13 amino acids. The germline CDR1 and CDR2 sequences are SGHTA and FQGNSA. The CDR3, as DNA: TGTACCAGCACCCAAGGTAGGGCACAGGAGCAGTTCTTC. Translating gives CTSTQGRAQEQFF.

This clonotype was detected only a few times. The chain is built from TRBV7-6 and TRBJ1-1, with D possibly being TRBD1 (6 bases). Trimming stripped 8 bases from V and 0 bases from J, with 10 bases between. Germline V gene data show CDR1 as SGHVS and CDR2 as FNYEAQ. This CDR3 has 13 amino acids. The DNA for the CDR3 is TGTGCCAGCCTTGAGGGGGTGAACACTGAAGCTTTCTTT. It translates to CASLEGVNTEAFF.

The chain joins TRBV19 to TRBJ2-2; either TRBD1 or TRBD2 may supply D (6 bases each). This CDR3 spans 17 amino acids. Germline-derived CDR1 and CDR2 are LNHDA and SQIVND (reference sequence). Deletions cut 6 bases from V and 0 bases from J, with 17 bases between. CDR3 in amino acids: CASSTLGGLPNTGELFF. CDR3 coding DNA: TGTGCCAGTAGCACCCTTGGGGGGCTCCCGAACACCGGGGAGCTGTTTTTT. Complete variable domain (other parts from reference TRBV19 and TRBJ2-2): DGGITQSPKYLFRKEGQNVTLSCEQNLNHDAMYWYRQDPGQGLRLIYYSQIVNDFQKGDIAEGYSVSREKKESFPLTVTSAQKNPTAFYLCASSTLGGLPNTGELFFGEGSRLTVL.

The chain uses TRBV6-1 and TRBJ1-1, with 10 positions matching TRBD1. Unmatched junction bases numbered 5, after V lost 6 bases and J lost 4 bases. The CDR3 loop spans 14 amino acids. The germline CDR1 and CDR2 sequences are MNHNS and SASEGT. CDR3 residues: CASRRTGGGTEAFF. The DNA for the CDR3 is TGTGCCAGCAGAAGGACAGGGGGTGGCACTGAAGCTTTCTTT.

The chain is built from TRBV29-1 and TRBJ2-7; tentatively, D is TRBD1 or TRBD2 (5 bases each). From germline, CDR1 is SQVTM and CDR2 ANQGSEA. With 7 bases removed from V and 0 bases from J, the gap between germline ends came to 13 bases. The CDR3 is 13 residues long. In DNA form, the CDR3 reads TGCAGCGGTACCGGGACCCACTCCTACGAGCAGTACTTC. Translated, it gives CSGTGTHSYEQYF.

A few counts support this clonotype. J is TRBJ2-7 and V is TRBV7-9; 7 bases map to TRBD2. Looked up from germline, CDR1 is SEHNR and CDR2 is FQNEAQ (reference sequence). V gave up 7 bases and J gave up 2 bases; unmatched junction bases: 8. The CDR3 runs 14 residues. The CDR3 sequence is CASTRRGEAYEQYF. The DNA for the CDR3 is TGTGCCAGCACCCGCCGGGGGGAAGCCTACGAGCAGTACTTC.

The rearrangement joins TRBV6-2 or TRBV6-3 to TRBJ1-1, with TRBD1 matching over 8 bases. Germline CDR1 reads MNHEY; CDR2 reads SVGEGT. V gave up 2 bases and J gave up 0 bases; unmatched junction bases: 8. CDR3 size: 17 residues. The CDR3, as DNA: TGTGCCAGCAGTTACCCCGTCGGACAGGGAATGAACACTGAAGCTTTCTTT. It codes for CASSYPVGQGMNTEAFF.

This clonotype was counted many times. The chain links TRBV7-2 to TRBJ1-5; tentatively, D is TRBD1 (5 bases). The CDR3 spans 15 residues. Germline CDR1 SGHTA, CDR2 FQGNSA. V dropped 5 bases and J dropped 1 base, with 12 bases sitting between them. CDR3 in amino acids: CASSPPGRSNQPQHF. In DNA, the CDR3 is TGTGCCAGCAGCCCGCCGGGGCGCAGCAATCAGCCCCAGCATTTT.

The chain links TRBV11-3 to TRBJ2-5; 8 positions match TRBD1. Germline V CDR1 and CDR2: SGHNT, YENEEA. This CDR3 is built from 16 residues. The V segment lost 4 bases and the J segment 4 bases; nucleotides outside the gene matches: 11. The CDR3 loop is CASSSGTSQGVETQYF. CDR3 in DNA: TGTGCCAGCAGCTCGGGAACTTCACAGGGGGTAGAGACCCAGTACTTC.